The T cell receptor beta chain described here comes from a study of CD8+ T cells in alopecia areata. There are a few counts of this clone. Antigen unknown. Notes on the study in general: Besides other cells, scalp samples also yield sequences of resident alphabeta T cells from normal skin. Although TCR sharing was seen in mice, sharing across patients was less clear, possibly for HLA-related reasons.

Between the trimmed V and J ends, which lost 2 bases and 4 bases, there was a span of 8 bases. This CDR3 has 13 residues. RNA was extracted and reverse transcribed into cDNA as the sequencing template. This table comes from immunoSEQ multiplex PCR, and its TCRdb copy is limited to in-frame clones, with some not included. The table includes roughly 100,000 clones, around 60% detected once. The sorting of PBMCs gave CD4+ and CD8+ T cells. The origin of this receptor is a human donor in good health. The chain employs TRBV23-1 and TRBJ1-2; D remains ambiguous. TRBV23-1 is sorted into the ORF group, with uncertain function. The sample taken for sequencing was CD4+ T cells sorted from blood. The CDR3 DNA follows: TGCGCCAGCAGTCAACCAGGAGGCTATGGCTACACCTTC. It specifies CASSQPGGYGYTF.